This T cell receptor beta chain is from a study of control samples from healthy donors and cancer patients. The assay was immunoSEQ multiplex PCR, and TCRdb's table has in-frame clones only and misses some. The data show around 82,000 clones, with around 87% seen just once and around 18% held by the top ten. The sample taken for sequencing was blood. This sequence was found in a man aged 45-60 years in good health.

The CDR3 bases are TGTGCCACCAGTGACTCCGGGGCAACTAATGAAAAACTGTTTTTT. Amino acid sequence: CATSDSGATNEKLFF. This rearrangement joins TRBV24-1 to TRBJ1-4; D not resolved. Germline V gene lookup returns CDR1 KGHDR and CDR2 SFDVKD. V was clipped by 4 bases and J by 0 bases, with 8 bases between them. The CDR3 is made up of 15 amino acids.